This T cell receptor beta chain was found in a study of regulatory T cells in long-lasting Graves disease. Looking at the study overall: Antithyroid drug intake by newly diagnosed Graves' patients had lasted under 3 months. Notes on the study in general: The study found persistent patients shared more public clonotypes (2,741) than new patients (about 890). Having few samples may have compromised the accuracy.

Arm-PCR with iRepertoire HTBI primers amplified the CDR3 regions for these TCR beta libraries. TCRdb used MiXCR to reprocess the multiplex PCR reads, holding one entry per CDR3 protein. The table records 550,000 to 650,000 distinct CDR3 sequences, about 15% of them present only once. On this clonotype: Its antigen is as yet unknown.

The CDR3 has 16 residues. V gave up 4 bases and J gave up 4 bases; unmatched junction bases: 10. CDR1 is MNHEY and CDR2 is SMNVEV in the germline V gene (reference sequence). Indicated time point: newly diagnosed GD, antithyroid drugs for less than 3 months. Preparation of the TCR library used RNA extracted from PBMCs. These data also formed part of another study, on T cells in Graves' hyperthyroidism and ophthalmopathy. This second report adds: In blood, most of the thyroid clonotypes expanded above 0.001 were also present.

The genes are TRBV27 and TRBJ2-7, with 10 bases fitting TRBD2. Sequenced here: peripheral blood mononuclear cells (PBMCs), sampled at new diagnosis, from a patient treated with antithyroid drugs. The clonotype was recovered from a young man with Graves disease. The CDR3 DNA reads TGTGCCAGCAGTTCACTAGCGGGATGGAATCTTTACGAGCAGTACTTC. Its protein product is CASSSLAGWNLYEQYF.